This T cell receptor beta chain stems from a study of CD4 T cells in relation to SARS-CoV-2 and coronaviruses. Overall study: After approximately 10 days of antigen culture, PBMC TCR beta CDR3s were sequenced. Crossreactive spike epitopes shared across donors were mapped to their HLA restriction.

Unexposed donor CD4+ T cells date from about 2011-2018, before the COVID-19 pandemic. Isolation of CD4+ T cells took place after about 9 days in culture. As cell numbers allowed, unexposed-donor CD4+ T cells faced SARS-CoV-2 S/N and four cold-coronavirus spikes. With 2 bases removed from V and 2 bases from J, the gap between germline ends came to 6 bases. Germline CDR1 reads KGHDR; CDR2 reads SFDVKD. This CDR3 contains 14 residues. Concerning this clone itself: Its target is unknown.

The data were produced by immunoSEQ multiplex PCR, yet TCRdb's version contains in-frame clones alone and is incomplete. Counted here are about 16,000 clones, 70% to 85% occurring once; the ten biggest clones make up over 40%. Whole-study findings and limits: In approximately 71% of donors, memory CD4+ clonotypes crossrecognized SARS-CoV-2 and at least one common cold coronavirus spike.

The chain recombines TRBV24-1 with TRBJ1-5; no clear D gene. The TCR comes from a human donor in good health. Material for sequencing was CD4+ T cells from PBMCs, cultured in vitro. CDR3 sequence: CATSDSEGNQPQHF. The CDR3 region has the DNA TGTGCCACCAGTGATTCTGAGGGCAATCAGCCCCAGCATTTT.